The rows below give T cell receptor beta chains drawn from one sample of a study of cytomegalovirus exposure and HLA in healthy donors. The table came from immunoSEQ multiplex PCR; TCRdb's copy has only in-frame clones and leaves some out. The table shows some 260,000 clones, with roughly 87% occurring only once. The specimen sequenced was PBMCs. These receptors were taken from a young man in good health and CMV-seropositive. Each CDR3 is given with its conserved first and last residue. D genes are given only for firm matches. Some rows have no size entry. The others give once, few or many, or a class for an expanded clone.

j_call d_call v_call clone_size cdr3_aa cdr3_nt
TRBJ1-1 NA TRBV7-3 NA CASSSLGDQAFF TGTGCCAGCAGCTCCCTAGGGGACCAAGCTTTCTTT
TRBJ2-1 NA TRBV6-5 NA CASKNRGNEQFF TGTGCCAGCAAAAATAGGGGAAATGAGCAGTTCTTC
TRBJ1-1 NA TRBV5-3 NA CARSSKGDAFF TGTGCCAGAAGCTCTAAGGGGGACGCTTTCTTT
TRBJ1-2 NA TRBV7-9 few CASSPRQTYGYTF TGTGCCAGCAGCCCGAGACAGACCTATGGCTACACCTTC
TRBJ2-3 TRBD2 TRBV7-6 NA CASSPRTSGTDTQYF TGTGCCAGCAGCCCCCGGACTAGCGGAACAGATACGCAGTATTTT
TRBJ1-2 NA TRBV15 NA CATSRDTAVSGYTF TGTGCCACCAGCAGAGATACGGCTGTCTCTGGCTACACCTTC
TRBJ1-2 NA TRBV6-1 NA CASKLQILYGYTF TGTGCCAGCAAGCTACAGATCTTGTATGGCTACACCTTC
TRBJ2-3 TRBD2 TRBV19 NA CASKTTGPMSGRGTDTQYF TGTGCCAGTAAGACGACAGGGCCGATGAGCGGGAGGGGCACAGATACGCAGTATTTT
TRBJ2-2 NA TRBV19 NA CASTILYGSGTGELFF TGTGCCAGTACCATCTTGTATGGGTCGGGCACCGGGGAGCTGTTTTTT
TRBJ1-1 NA TRBV10-3 NA CAITNGESEAFF TGTGCCATCACCAATGGGGAGTCTGAAGCTTTCTTT
TRBJ2-5 TRBD2 TRBV5-6 NA CASSLGGSETQYF TGTGCCAGCAGCTTGGGCGGGAGTGAGACCCAGTACTTC
TRBJ2-1 NA TRBV27 NA CASSPVGNEQFF TGTGCCAGCAGCCCAGTCGGGAATGAGCAGTTCTTC
TRBJ2-7 NA TRBV28 NA CASSPPAEGYYEQYF TGTGCCAGCAGCCCCCCGGCGGAGGGTTACTACGAGCAGTACTTC
TRBJ1-4 TRBD1 TRBV9 NA CASSVAAGGSPEKLFF TGTGCCAGCAGCGTAGCGGCAGGGGGGTCTCCCGAAAAACTGTTTTTT
TRBJ1-1 NA TRBV6-5 NA CASSTGPTEAFF TGTGCCAGCAGTACAGGGCCCACTGAAGCTTTCTTT
TRBJ2-1 NA TRBV6-1 once CASMGPGRAYNEQFF TGTGCCAGCATGGGTCCGGGACGGGCGTACAATGAGCAGTTCTTC
TRBJ2-3 TRBD1 TRBV5-1 once CASSALRQGNFPDTQYF TGCGCCAGCAGCGCCCTTCGACAGGGAAATTTCCCAGATACGCAGTATTTT
TRBJ2-5 TRBD2 TRBV5-6 NA CASSKGLSSETQYF TGTGCCAGCTCTAAGGGACTATCCTCGGAGACCCAGTACTTC
TRBJ2-7 TRBD1 TRBV19 NA CASSIGGQVRKQYF TGTGCCAGTAGTATTGGGGGACAGGTGCGGAAGCAGTACTTC
TRBJ2-7 NA TRBV23-1 NA CASRQGEQYF TGCGCCAGCAGGCAGGGCGAGCAGTACTTC
TRBJ2-3 NA TRBV6-5 NA CASSYGETVSTDTQYF TGTGCCAGCAGCTACGGAGAGACAGTTAGCACAGATACGCAGTATTTT
TRBJ1-1 NA TRBV6-1 NA CASSEKSQYNTEAFF TGTGCCAGCAGTGAGAAGAGCCAGTACAACACTGAAGCTTTCTTT
TRBJ1-1 NA TRBV6-5 NA CASTQGLNTEAFF TGTGCCAGCACTCAGGGGTTGAACACTGAAGCTTTCTTT
TRBJ2-1 TRBD2 TRBV7-9 NA CASSPPLSGRRDNEQFF TGTGCCAGCAGCCCCCCCCTTAGCGGGAGACGGGACAATGAGCAGTTCTTC
TRBJ1-1 NA TRBV30 NA CAWSWGETEAFF TGTGCCTGGAGCTGGGGGGAAACTGAAGCTTTCTTT
TRBJ2-7 TRBD1 TRBV29-1 NA CSVVGQFSYEQYF TGCAGCGTCGTGGGACAGTTCTCCTACGAGCAGTACTTC
TRBJ1-3 NA TRBV2 NA CASDSGSPNSGNTIYF TGTGCCAGCGATTCAGGGTCCCCGAACTCTGGAAACACCATATATTTT
TRBJ2-7 NA TRBV7-2 NA CASSPRASSYEQYF TGTGCCAGCAGCCCCAGGGCCAGCAGCTACGAGCAGTACTTC
TRBJ2-7 TRBD2 TRBV9 once CASSVTSGSYEQYF TGTGCCAGCAGCGTGACTAGCGGGAGTTACGAGCAGTACTTC